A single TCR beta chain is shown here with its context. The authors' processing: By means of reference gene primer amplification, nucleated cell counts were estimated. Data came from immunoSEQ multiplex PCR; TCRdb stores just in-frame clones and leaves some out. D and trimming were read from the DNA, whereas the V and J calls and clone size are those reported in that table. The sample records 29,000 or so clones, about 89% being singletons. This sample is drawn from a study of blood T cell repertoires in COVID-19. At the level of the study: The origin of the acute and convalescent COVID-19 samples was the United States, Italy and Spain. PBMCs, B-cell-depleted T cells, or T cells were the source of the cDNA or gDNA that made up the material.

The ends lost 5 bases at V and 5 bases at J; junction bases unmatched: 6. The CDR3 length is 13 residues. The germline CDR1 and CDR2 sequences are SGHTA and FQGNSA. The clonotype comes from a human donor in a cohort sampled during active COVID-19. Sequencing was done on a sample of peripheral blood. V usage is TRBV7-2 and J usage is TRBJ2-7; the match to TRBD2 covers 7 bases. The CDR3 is CASSHGGRNEQYF. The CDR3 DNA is TGTGCCAGCAGCCACGGGGGGAGGAACGAGCAGTACTTC.